This TCR beta chain was identified during a study of cytomegalovirus exposure and HLA in healthy donors. Overall study: Membership in the Caucasian-associated ancestry cluster was found for around four fifths of roughly 400 genotyped donors.

Unrecorded immune exposures were likely, despite nominal health at sampling. Primers: 60 Vbeta forward and 13 Jbeta reverse. Sequencing used immunoSEQ multiplex PCR; TCRdb keeps in-frame clones, though not all of them. The table records some 140,000 clones, about 80% of them present only once. The germline gives CDR1 MNHNY, CDR2 SVGAGI (reference sequence). Trimming shortened V by 7 bases and J by 4 bases, and 20 bases separated the two germline ends. The CDR3 spans 15 residues. The receptor's source is a man between 25 and 39 years old in good health and CMV-seronegative. The chain is built from TRBV6-6 and TRBJ2-7, with D tentatively TRBD2 (6 bases). The sample comprised PBMCs. CDR3 sequence reads: CASNNQASGDYEQYF. CDR3 DNA: TGTGCCAGCAACAACCAGGCCTCGGGAGATTACGAGCAGTACTTC.